The following is a T cell receptor (beta chain) sequence with its context. What this receptor recognizes is not known. Base qualities are not provided; no much larger clone lies one nucleotide away. These data belong to a study of control samples from healthy donors and cancer patients (TCRdb year 2020). Libraries came from the immunoSEQ multiplex PCR assay. This is the immuneACCESS table as TCRdb keeps it, with only in-frame sequences that have V and J called. A part of the clones is gone; compared with another copy, unresolved V genes explain less than half, and the rest is unexplained. In all, the sample holds 100,000 to 150,000 clones, and more than 75% of those were seen once. Around 10% of the sample is taken by the ten largest. Measured from the cysteine to the phenylalanine, the CDR3 is 14 residues long. Of the read, only the CDR3 DNA is kept; its 42 bases are in frame from base 1. From the germline V gene, CDR1 is MGHDK and CDR2 is SYGVNS. Trimming costs V 4 bases and J 5 bases, and their ends lie 14 bases apart.

This clonotype was obtained from a man aged 25-40 years in good health. The sequence is built from TRBV25-1 and TRBJ1-1, with the D gene call left open. Sequenced input: blood. Read as DNA, the sequence is TGTGCCAGCAGTGGCAGACACTTCGCGACTGAAGCTTTCTTT. Translated, it reads CASSGRHFATEAFF. Joined to the reference TRBV25-1 and TRBJ1-1 proteins, this CDR3 gives the full variable domain: EADIYQTPRYLVIGTGKKITLECSQTMGHDKMYWYQQDPGMELHLIHYSYGVNSTEKGDLSSESTVSRIRTEHFPLTLESARPSHTSQYLCASSGRHFATEAFFGQGTRLTVV.